The 18 T cell receptor beta chains below all came from one sample that was sequenced in a study of response to subunit inactivated influenza vaccine. TCRdb ran MiXCR on the RT-PCR reads and lists one entry per CDR3 protein. The table records fewer than 800,000 distinct CDR3 sequences, around a sixth of them present only once. The source was PBMCs from blood, collected roughly 12 days after vaccination. The origin of the receptors is a man aged 45-65 years who received an inactivated influenza vaccine.

The chain uses TRBV5-5 and TRBJ2-3; no clear D. This CDR3 is built from 13 residues. Germline V CDR1 and CDR2: SGHKS, YYEKEE (reference sequence). V was pared by 4 bases and J by 6 bases, with 12 bases between. CDR3 sequence reads: CASSTTYLDTQYF. Here the CDR3 DNA reads TGTGCCAGCAGCACCACATACCTGGATACGCAGTATTTT. Together with reference TRBV5-5 and TRBJ2-3, the CDR3 gives the full variable domain: DAGVTQSPTHLIKTRGQQVTLRCSPISGHKSVSWYQQVLGQGPQFIFQYYEKEERGRGNFPDRFSARQFPNYSSELNVNALLLGDSALYLCASSTTYLDTQYFGPGTRLTVL.

This clonotype turned up a few times. The chain joins TRBV20-1 to TRBJ1-6, with D tentatively TRBD1 (5 bases). Germline V gives CDR1 DFQATT, CDR2 SNEGSKA (reference sequence). The CDR3 spans 16 residues. V shed 4 bases and J shed 8 bases, with 21 bases lying between them. The CDR3 nucleotides are TGCAGTGCTACAGAGGACACCGGGATTTGGGATTCACCCCTCCACTTT. The encoded protein is CSATEDTGIWDSPLHF.

This chain uses TRBV29-1 with TRBJ2-1, with D unresolved. The CDR3 has 13 amino acids. Germline lookup yields CDR1 SQVTM and CDR2 ANQGSEA. V shed 6 bases and J shed 10 bases, with 19 bases lying between them. CDR3 protein: CSVGWSAAAEQFF. The CDR3 DNA reads TGCAGCGTAGGATGGTCGGCGGCGGCCGAGCAGTTCTTC.

This chain joins TRBV4-1 and TRBJ2-1; D remains ambiguous. CDR1 is MGHRA and CDR2 is YSYEKL in the germline V gene. Trimming pared 1 base from V and 8 bases from J, leaving 6 bases between. The CDR3 covers 12 residues. This chain's CDR3 is CASSQGADEQFF. Written as DNA, the CDR3 is TGCGCCAGCAGCCAAGGGGCGGATGAGCAGTTCTTC.

A few counts support this clonotype. The V gene is TRBV29-1, the J gene TRBJ1-2, with 9 nucleotides matching TRBD1. Germline CDR1 is SQVTM and CDR2 is ANQGSEA. The CDR3 contains 12 residues. The V and J ends lost 6 bases and 5 bases, in that order; junction bases with no gene match: 4. The CDR3 is CSVAGTGYGYTF. CDR3 bases: TGCAGCGTGGCCGGGACAGGGTATGGCTACACCTTC.

This clonotype occurred a few times. The chain has TRBV4-3 and TRBJ2-1, with D uncertain. The CDR3 contains 15 residues. Germline V gene lookup returns CDR1 LGHNA and CDR2 YSLEER. V dropped 1 base and J dropped 3 bases, with 10 bases sitting between them. CDR3 region: CASSQVENFYNEQFF. The CDR3 nucleotides are TGCGCCAGCAGCCAAGTCGAAAATTTCTACAATGAGCAGTTCTTC.

CDR3 bases: TGCGCCAGCAGCCAAGACAGGCAGGGTAGCGAGCAGTACTTC. Its translation is CASSQDRQGSEQYF. The rearrangement links TRBV4-3 to TRBJ2-7; D perhaps matches TRBD1 (5 bases). The V gene lost 0 bases and the J gene lost 6 bases, with 12 bases spanning the gap. The CDR3 contains 14 residues. Per the germline V gene, CDR1 is LGHNA and CDR2 is YSLEER.

This clonotype was counted between two and nine times. The J gene is TRBJ2-5, the V gene TRBV5-1; 10 positions agree with TRBD2. The CDR3 covers 16 residues. The V gene end was trimmed by 1 base and the J gene end by 2 bases; junction bases not matched to a gene: 5. Germline CDR1 reads SGHRS; CDR2 reads YFSETQ. CDR3 in amino acids: CASSLWSSGGQETQYF. Here the CDR3 DNA reads TGCGCCAGCAGCTTGTGGTCTAGCGGGGGTCAAGAGACCCAGTACTTC.

The chain has TRBV12-3 or TRBV12-4 and TRBJ2-6; D uncertain. This CDR3 comprises 15 residues. Trimming stripped 6 bases from V and 0 bases from J, with 9 bases between. As DNA, the CDR3 is TGTGCCAGCAGGCTATCCGACTCTGGGGCCAACGTCCTGACTTTC. It encodes CASRLSDSGANVLTF.

V usage is TRBV10-3 and J usage is TRBJ1-6; D might be TRBD1 (5 bases). The V end was cut by 3 bases, the J end by 8 bases, with 11 bases between. Germline CDR1 is ENHRY and CDR2 is SYGVKD. CDR3 length: 14 residues. The CDR3 here is CAISEGDGYSPLHF. DNA of the CDR3: TGTGCCATCAGTGAAGGGGACGGATATTCACCCCTCCACTTT.

The CDR3 DNA follows: TGTGCCAGCAGTTTACTGGGACAGGGGGCTCATACGGGGCAGTATTTT. The encoded protein is CASSLLGQGAHTGQYF. The chain couples TRBV28 to TRBJ2-3; 12 nucleotides line up with TRBD1. The germline gives CDR1 MDHEN, CDR2 SYDVKM. The J segment lost 11 bases and the V segment lost 2 bases, leaving 11 bases of the junction unmatched. CDR3 length equals 16 residues.

The V gene is TRBV6-1, the J gene TRBJ2-5, with 10 bases fitting TRBD1. V was pared by 6 bases and J by 1 base, with 5 bases of the junction left unmatched. Germline V gene sequence: CDR1 MNHNS, CDR2 SASEGT. The CDR3 consists of 15 residues. CDR3 nucleotide sequence: TGTGCCAGCAGAGCTTGGGACAGGGGCCAAGAGACCCAGTACTTC. This codes for CASRAWDRGQETQYF.

This chain links TRBV10-3 with TRBJ2-2, with 9 nucleotides matching TRBD1. The CDR3 length is 15 residues. Trimming at V came to 7 bases and at J to 1 base, leaving 4 bases not matched to a gene. Germline V gene sequence: CDR1 ENHRY, CDR2 SYGVKD. The CDR3 DNA reads TGTGCCATCAAAGTGGGACAGGGGAACACCGGGGAGCTGTTTTTT. Translating it yields CAIKVGQGNTGELFF.

This chain uses TRBV7-2 with TRBJ1-4; 9 bases map to TRBD1. The CDR3 has 15 residues. Looked up from germline, CDR1 is SGHTA and CDR2 is FQGNSA. V shed 1 base and J 5 bases; nucleotides not matched to a gene: 2. This CDR3 is CASSLGDRENEKLFF. DNA for the CDR3: TGTGCCAGCAGCTTAGGGGACAGGGAAAATGAAAAACTGTTTTTT.

This clonotype showed up just a few times. V usage is TRBV4-2 and J usage is TRBJ2-1; 8 bases line up with TRBD1. Per germline, CDR1 LGHNA and CDR2 YNFKEQ. The CDR3 runs 14 residues. J lost 6 bases, V lost 2 bases, and 3 bases had no gene match. The CDR3 DNA reads TGTGCCAGCAGCCAAAACGACAGGGGCAATGAGCAGTTCTTC. It specifies CASSQNDRGNEQFF.

This clonotype was detected only a few times. This rearrangement joins TRBV6-6 to TRBJ1-4; D unresolved. Trimming pared 6 bases from V and 3 bases from J, leaving 5 bases between. CDR1 and CDR2 (germline): MNHNY, SVGAGI (reference sequence). CDR3 size: 12 residues. CDR3 DNA: TGTGCCAGCAGGACCTCTAATGAAAAACTGTTTTTT. Translation: CASRTSNEKLFF.

In this sample, this clonotype turned up many times. The chain employs TRBV7-9 and TRBJ2-3; D is undetermined. This CDR3 has 13 residues. The germline V and J ends were trimmed by 5 bases and 0 bases, with 6 bases remaining between them. Germline V gene data show CDR1 as SEHNR and CDR2 as FQNEAQ (reference sequence). CDR3 region: CASSPGSTDTQYF. CDR3 coding DNA: TGTGCCAGCAGCCCAGGAAGCACAGATACGCAGTATTTT. Using reference TRBV7-9 and TRBJ2-3 for the parts outside the CDR3, the full variable domain is DTGVSQNPRHKITKRGQNVTFRCDPISEHNRLYWYRQTLGQGPEFLTYFQNEAQLEKSRLLSDRFSAERPKGSFSTLEIQRTEQGDSAMYLCASSPGSTDTQYFGPGTRLTVL.

This clonotype was seen many times. The chain carries TRBV5-1 and TRBJ1-1; D gene unclear. Looked up from germline, CDR1 is SGHRS and CDR2 is YFSETQ. The CDR3 is 14 amino acids. The V end lost 0 bases, the J end lost 1 base, and 7 bases lay between the germline ends. CDR3 DNA sequence: TGCGCCAGCAGCTTGGAATCAGGGAACACTGAAGCTTTCTTT. This translates into CASSLESGNTEAFF.